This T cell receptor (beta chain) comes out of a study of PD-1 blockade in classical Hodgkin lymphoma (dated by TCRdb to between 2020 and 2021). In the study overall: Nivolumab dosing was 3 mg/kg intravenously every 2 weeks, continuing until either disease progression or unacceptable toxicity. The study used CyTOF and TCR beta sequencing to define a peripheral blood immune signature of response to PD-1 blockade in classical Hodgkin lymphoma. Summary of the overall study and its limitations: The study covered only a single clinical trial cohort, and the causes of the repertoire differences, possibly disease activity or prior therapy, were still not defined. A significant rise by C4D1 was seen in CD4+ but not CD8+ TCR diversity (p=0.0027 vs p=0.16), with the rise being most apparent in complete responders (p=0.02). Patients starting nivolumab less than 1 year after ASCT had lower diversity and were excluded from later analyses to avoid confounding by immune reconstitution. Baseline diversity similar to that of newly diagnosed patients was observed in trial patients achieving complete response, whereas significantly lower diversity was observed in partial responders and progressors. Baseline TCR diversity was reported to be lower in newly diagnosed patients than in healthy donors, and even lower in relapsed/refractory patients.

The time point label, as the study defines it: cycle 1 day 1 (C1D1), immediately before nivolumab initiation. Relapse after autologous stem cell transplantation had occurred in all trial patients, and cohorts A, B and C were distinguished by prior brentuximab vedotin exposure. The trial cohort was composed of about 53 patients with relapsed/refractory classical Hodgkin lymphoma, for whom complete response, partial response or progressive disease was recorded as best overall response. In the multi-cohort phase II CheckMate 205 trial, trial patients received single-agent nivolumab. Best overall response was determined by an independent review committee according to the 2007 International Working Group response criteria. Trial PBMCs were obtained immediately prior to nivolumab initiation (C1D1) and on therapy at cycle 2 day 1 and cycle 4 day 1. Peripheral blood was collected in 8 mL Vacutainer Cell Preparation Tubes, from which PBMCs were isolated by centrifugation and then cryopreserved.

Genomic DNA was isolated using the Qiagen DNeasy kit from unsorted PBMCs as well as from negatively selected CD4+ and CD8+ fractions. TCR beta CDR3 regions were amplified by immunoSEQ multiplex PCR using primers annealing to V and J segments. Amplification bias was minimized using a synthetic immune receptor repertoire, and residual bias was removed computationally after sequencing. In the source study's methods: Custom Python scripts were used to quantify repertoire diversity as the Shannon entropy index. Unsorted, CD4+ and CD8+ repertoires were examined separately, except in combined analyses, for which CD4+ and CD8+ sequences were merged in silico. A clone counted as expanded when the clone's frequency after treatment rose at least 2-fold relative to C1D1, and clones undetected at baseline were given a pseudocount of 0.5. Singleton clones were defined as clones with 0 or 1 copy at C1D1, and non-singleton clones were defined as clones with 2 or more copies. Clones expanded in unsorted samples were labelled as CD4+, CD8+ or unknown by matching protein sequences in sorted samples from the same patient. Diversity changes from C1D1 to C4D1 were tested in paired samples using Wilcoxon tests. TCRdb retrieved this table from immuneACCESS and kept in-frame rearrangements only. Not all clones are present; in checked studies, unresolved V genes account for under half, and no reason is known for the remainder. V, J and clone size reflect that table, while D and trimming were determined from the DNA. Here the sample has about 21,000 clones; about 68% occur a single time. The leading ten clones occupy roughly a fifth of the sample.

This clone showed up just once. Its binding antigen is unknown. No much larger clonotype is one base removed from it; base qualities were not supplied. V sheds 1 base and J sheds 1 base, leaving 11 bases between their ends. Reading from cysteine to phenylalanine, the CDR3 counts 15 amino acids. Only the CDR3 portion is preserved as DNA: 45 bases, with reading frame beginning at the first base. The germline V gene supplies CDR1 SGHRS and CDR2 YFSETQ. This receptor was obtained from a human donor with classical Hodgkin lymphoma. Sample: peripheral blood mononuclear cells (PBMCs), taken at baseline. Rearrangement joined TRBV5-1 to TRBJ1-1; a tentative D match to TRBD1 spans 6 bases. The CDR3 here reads CASSLMGGGNTEAFF. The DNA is TGCGCCAGCAGCTTGATGGGAGGGGGGAACACTGAAGCTTTCTTT.